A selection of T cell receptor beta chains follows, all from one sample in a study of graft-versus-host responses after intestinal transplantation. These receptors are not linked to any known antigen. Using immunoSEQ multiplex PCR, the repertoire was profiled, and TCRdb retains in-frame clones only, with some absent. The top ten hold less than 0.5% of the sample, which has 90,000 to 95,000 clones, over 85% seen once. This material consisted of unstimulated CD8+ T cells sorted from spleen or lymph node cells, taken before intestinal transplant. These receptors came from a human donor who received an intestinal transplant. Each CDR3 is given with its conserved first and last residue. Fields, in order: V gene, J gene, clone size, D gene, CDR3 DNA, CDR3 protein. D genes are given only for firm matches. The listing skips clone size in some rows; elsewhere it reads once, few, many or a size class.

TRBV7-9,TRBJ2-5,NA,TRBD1,TGTGCCAGCAGCTTAGGGGGACAGGGTATCCAAGAGACCCAGTACTTC,CASSLGGQGIQETQYF
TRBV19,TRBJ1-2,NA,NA,TGTGCCAGTAGTATGTCGACAGGTTATGGCTACACCTTC,CASSMSTGYGYTF
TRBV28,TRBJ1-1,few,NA,TGTGCCAGCAGTTTGAGGTGGTTGACTGAAGCTTTCTTT,CASSLRWLTEAFF
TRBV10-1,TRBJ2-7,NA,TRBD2,TGCGCCAGCAGTGGCGGGAGTGGGTACGAGCAGTACTTC,CASSGGSGYEQYF
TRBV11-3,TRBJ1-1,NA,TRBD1,TGTGCCAGCAGCCCACGCCCACAGGGGCTGAACACTGAAGCTTTCTTT,CASSPRPQGLNTEAFF
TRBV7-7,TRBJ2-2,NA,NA,TGTGCCAGCAGCCCCGTGGCCGGGTCCCTCCCCGGGGAGCTGTTTTTT,CASSPVAGSLPGELFF
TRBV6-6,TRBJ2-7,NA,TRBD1,TGTGCCAGCAGTTACTCGGGGACAGGGAGTTACGAGCAGTACTTC,CASSYSGTGSYEQYF
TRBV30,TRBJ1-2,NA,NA,TGTGCCTGGAGTGGACAGGTTAGCTATGGCTACACCTTC,CAWSGQVSYGYTF
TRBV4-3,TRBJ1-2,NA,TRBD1,TGCGCCAGCAGCCGGGACAGGGATTGGTATGGCTACACCTTC,CASSRDRDWYGYTF
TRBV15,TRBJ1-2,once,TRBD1,TGTGCCACCAGCGAGATAGGGACAGGGAACTATGGCTACACCTTC,CATSEIGTGNYGYTF
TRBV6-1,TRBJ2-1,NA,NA,TGTGCCAGCAGGGTGGGAGTGGGCTCCTACAATGAGCAGTTCTTC,CASRVGVGSYNEQFF
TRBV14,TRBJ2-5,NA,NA,TGTGCCAGCAGCCAACACCGGGGGCAAGAGACCCAGTACTTC,CASSQHRGQETQYF
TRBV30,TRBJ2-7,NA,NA,TGTGCCTGGACCGACACATCCCGCTACGAGCAGTACTTC,CAWTDTSRYEQYF
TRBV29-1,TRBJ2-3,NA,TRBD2,TGCAGCGTTGAGGAACTAGCGGGACGGGCAGATACGCAGTATTTT,CSVEELAGRADTQYF
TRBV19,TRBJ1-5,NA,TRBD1,TGTGCCAGTAGGGAATTTGTTGACCTGGACAGGGGGCTTACTCAGCCCCAGCATTTT,CASREFVDLDRGLTQPQHF
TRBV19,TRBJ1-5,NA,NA,TGTGCCAGTAGCCTCAGAGGAGCCGGCAATCAGCCCCAGCATTTT,CASSLRGAGNQPQHF
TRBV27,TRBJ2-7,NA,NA,TGTGCCAGCAGTTCGTTGACTAGTCTTTACGAGCAGTACTTC,CASSSLTSLYEQYF
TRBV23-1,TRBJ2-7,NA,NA,TGCGCCATGTGGGCAGTGAAGCACTACGAGCAGTACTTC,CAMWAVKHYEQYF
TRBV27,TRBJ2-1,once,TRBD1,TGTGCCAGCAGTTCGATCGACAGGGATGAGCAGTTCTTC,CASSSIDRDEQFF
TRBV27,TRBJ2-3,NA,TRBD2,TGTGCCAGCAGTTCAGGACTAGCGGGGCCAGATACGCAGTATTTT,CASSSGLAGPDTQYF
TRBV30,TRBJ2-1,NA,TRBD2,TGTGCCTGGAGTCCCGGGACTAGCCCCAATGAGCAGTTCTTC,CAWSPGTSPNEQFF
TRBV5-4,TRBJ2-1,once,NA,TGTGCCAGCAGCTTGGGTGTTGGGCCTAGCTCCCTCAATGAGCAGTTCTTC,CASSLGVGPSSLNEQFF
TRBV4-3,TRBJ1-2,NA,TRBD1,TGCGCCAGCAGCCAGACAGGGGCTGGGGGCTACACCTTC,CASSQTGAGGYTF
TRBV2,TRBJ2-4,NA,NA,TGTGCCAGCAGTGAATCCAGACTCGAGGGCATTCAGTACTTC,CASSESRLEGIQYF
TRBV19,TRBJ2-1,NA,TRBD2,TGTGCCAGTAGTACCAGCGGGAGCTCCTACAATGAGCAGTTCTTC,CASSTSGSSYNEQFF
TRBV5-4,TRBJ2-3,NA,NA,TGTGCCAGCAGCTTGGTTTCGGATACGCAGTATTTT,CASSLVSDTQYF
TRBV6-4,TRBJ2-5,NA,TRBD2,TGTGCCAGCAGTGAGACTAGCGGGGGGCAAGAGACCCAGTACTTC,CASSETSGGQETQYF
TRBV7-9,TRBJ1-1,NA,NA,TGTGCCAGCAGCTTTACAGGGTCCATGAACACTGAAGCTTTCTTT,CASSFTGSMNTEAFF
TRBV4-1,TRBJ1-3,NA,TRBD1,TGCGCCAGCAGTCCAACAGGGGACTCTGGAAACACCATATATTTT,CASSPTGDSGNTIYF
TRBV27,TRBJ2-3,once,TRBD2,TGTGCCAGCAGTTCAGGGACTAGCGGGCCCGACTATAGCACAGATACGCAGTATTTT,CASSSGTSGPDYSTDTQYF
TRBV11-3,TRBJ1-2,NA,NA,TGTGCCAGCAGCCCCAGGGACACGGCAAGCTACACCTTC,CASSPRDTASYTF
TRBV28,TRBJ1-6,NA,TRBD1,TGTGCCAGCAGTTCCCCCGCTCGGACAGGGCGATATTCACCCCTCCACTTT,CASSSPARTGRYSPLHF
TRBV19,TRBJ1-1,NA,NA,TGTGCCAGTAGCCCCGCGGGCGCTGAAGCTTTCTTT,CASSPAGAEAFF
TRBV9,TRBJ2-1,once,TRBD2,TGTGCCAGCAGCCCCCCTAGCGGGACTATCGGCAATGAGCAGTTCTTC,CASSPPSGTIGNEQFF
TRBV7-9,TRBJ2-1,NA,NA,TGTGCCAGCAGCTTAGAGATGGCGGTCTCCTACAATGAGCAGTTCTTC,CASSLEMAVSYNEQFF